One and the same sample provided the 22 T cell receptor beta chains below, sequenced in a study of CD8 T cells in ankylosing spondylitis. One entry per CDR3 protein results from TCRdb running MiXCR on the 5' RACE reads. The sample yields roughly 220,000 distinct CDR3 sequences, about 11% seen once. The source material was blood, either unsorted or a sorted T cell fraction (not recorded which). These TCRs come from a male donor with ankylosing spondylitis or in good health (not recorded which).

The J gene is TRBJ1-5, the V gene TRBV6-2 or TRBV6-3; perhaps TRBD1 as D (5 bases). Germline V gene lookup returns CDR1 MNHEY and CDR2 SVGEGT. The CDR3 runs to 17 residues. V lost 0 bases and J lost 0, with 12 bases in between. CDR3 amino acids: CASSYSGPGHSNQPQHF. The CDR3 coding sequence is TGTGCCAGCAGTTACTCGGGGCCAGGACATAGCAATCAGCCCCAGCATTTT.

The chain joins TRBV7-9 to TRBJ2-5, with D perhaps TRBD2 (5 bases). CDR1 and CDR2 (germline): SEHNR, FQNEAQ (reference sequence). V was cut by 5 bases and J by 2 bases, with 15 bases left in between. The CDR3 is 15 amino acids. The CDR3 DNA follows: TGTGCCAGCAGCCTCGTCCTCGGGGAGCAAGAGACCCAGTACTTC. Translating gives CASSLVLGEQETQYF.

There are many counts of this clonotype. The CDR3 nucleotides read TGCAGTGCCCTACAGGGTTTCACTGAAGCTTTCTTT. It codes for CSALQGFTEAFF. The J gene is TRBJ1-1, the V gene TRBV20-1; TRBD1 is a possible D gene (6 bases). Germline lookup yields CDR1 DFQATT and CDR2 SNEGSKA (reference sequence). V lost 6 bases and J lost 4, with 12 bases in between. The CDR3 is 12 amino acids.

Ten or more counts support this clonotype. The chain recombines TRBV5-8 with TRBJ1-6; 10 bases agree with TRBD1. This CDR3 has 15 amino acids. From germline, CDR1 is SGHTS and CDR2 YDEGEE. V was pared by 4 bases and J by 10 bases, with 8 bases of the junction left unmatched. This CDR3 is CASSHGQGGNSPLHF. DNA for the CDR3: TGTGCCAGCAGCCACGGACAGGGGGGTAACTCACCCCTCCACTTT.

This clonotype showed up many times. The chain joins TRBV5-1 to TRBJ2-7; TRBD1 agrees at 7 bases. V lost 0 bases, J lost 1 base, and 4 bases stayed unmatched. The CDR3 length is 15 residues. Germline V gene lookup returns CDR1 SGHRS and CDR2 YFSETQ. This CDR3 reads CASSLEGDSSYEQYF. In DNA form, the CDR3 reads TGCGCCAGCAGCTTGGAGGGGGACAGTTCCTACGAGCAGTACTTC. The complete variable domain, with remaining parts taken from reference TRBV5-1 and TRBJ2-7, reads KAGVTQTPRYLIKTRGQQVTLSCSPISGHRSVSWYQQTPGQGLQFLFEYFSETQRNKGNFPGRFSGRQFSNSRSEMNVSTLELGDSALYLCASSLEGDSSYEQYFGPGTRLTVT.

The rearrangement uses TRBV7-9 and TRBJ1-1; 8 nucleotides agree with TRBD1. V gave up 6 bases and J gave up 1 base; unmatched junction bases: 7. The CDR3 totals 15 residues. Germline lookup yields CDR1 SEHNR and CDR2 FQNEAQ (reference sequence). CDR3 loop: CASSRRQGQNTEAFF. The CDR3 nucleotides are TGTGCCAGCAGTCGGAGACAGGGGCAGAACACTGAAGCTTTCTTT.

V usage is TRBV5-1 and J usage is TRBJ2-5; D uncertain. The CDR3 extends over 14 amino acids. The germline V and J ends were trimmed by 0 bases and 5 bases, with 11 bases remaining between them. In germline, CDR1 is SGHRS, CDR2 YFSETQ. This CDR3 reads CASSLAMGLETQYF. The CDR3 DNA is TGCGCCAGCAGCTTGGCCATGGGTTTGGAGACCCAGTACTTC.

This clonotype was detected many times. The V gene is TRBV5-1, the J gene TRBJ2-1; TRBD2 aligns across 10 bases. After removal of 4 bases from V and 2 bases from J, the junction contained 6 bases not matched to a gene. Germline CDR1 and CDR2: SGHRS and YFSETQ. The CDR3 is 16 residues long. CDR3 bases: TGCGCCAGCAGCCCGGCAGGGACTAGCGCCTACAATGAGCAGTTCTTC. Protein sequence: CASSPAGTSAYNEQFF.

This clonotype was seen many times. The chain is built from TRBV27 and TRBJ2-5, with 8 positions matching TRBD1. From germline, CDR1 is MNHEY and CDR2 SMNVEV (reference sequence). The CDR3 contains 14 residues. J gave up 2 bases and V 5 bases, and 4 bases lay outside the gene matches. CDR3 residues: CASSHHRGQETQYF. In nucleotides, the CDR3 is TGTGCCAGCAGTCATCACAGGGGGCAAGAGACCCAGTACTTC.

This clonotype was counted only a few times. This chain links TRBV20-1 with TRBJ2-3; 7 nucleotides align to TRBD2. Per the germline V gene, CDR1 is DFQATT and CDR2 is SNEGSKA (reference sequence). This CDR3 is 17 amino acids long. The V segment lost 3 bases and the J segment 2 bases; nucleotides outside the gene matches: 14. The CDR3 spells CSASPVGGAGVTDTQYF. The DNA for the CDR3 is TGCAGTGCTAGTCCTGTTGGTGGGGCGGGGGTCACAGATACGCAGTATTTT.

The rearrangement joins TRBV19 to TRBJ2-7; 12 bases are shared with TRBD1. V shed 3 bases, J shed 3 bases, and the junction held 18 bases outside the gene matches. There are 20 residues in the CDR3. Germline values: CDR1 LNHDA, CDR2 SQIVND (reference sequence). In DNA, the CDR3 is TGTGCCAGTAGTATCTCGGGGACAGGGGGCGCGCAGGTCCGCCTCTACGAGCAGTACTTC. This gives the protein CASSISGTGGAQVRLYEQYF.

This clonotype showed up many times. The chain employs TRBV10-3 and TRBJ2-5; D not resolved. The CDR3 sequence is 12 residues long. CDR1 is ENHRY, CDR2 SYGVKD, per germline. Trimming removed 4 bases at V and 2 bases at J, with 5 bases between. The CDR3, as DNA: TGTGCCATCAGTGTGGTACAAGAGACCCAGTACTTC. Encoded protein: CAISVVQETQYF.

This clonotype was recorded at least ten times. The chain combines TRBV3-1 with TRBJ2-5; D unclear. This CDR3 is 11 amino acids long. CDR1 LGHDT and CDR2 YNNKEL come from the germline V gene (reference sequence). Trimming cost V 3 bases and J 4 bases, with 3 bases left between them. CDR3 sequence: CASSQSETQYF. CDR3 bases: TGTGCCAGCAGCCAGTCAGAGACCCAGTACTTC.

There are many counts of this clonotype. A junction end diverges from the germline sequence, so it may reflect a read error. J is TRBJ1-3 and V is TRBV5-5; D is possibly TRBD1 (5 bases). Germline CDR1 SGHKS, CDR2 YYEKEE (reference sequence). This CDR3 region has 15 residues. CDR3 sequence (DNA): TGTGCCAGCAGCCAAGGGACGGACACTGGAAACTCCATATATTTT. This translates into CASSQGTDTGNSIYF.

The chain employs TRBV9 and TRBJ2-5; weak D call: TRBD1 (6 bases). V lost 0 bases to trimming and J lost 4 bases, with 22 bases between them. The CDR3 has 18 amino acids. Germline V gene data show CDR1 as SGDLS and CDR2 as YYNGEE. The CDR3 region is CASSVDGGGAPHLETQYF. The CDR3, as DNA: TGTGCCAGCAGCGTAGATGGGGGCGGCGCGCCACATTTAGAGACCCAGTACTTC.

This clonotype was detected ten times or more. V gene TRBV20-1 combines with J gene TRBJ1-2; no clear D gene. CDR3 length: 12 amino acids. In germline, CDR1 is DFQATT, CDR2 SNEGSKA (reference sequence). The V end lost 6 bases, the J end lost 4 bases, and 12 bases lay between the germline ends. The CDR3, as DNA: TGCAGTGCAAGGGCACAACTCTATGGCTACACCTTC. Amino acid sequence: CSARAQLYGYTF.

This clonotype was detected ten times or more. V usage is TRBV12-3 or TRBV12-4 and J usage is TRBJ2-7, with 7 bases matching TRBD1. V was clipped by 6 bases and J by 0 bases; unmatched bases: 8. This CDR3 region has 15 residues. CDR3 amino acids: CASRETGANSYEQYF. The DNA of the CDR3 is TGTGCCAGCAGGGAAACAGGGGCCAACTCCTACGAGCAGTACTTC.

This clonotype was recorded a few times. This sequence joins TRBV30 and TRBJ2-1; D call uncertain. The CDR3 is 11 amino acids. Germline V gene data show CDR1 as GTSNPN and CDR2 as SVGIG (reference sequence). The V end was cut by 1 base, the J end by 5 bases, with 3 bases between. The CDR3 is CAWSGNNEQFF. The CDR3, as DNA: TGTGCCTGGAGTGGGAACAATGAGCAGTTCTTC.

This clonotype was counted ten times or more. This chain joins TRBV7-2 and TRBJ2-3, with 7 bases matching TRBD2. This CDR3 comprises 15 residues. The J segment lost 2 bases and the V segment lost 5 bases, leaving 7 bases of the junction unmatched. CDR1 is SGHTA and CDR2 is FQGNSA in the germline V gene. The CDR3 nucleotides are TGTGCCAGCAGCCCTCTAGCGGATTACACAGATACGCAGTATTTT. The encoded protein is CASSPLADYTDTQYF.

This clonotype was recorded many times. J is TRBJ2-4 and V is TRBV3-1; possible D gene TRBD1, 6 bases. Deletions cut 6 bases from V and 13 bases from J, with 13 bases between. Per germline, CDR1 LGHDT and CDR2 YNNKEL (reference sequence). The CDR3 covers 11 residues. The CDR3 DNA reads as TGTGCCAGCAGGATAGGACAGTTCCAGTACTTC. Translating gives CASRIGQFQYF.

CDR3 loop: CASSLTWTGGVMDTGELFF. The CDR3, as DNA: TGCGCCAGCAGCTTGACCTGGACAGGGGGCGTAATGGACACCGGGGAGCTGTTTTTT. V usage is TRBV5-1 and J usage is TRBJ2-2; TRBD1 matches at 11 bases. CDR1 and CDR2 from the germline V gene are SGHRS and YFSETQ. V trimming: 1 base; J trimming: 3 bases; junction bases outside the gene matches: 11. This CDR3 has 19 residues. Together with reference TRBV5-1 and TRBJ2-2, the CDR3 gives the full variable domain: KAGVTQTPRYLIKTRGQQVTLSCSPISGHRSVSWYQQTPGQGLQFLFEYFSETQRNKGNFPGRFSGRQFSNSRSEMNVSTLELGDSALYLCASSLTWTGGVMDTGELFFGEGSRLTVL.

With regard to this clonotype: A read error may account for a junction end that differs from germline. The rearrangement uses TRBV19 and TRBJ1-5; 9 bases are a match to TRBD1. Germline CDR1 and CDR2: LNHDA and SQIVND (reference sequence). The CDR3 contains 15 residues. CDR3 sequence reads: CSSSSGQGAVQPQHF. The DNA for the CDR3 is TGTTCCAGCTCGTCGGGACAGGGTGCTGTTCAGCCCCAGCATTTT.